One sample yielded the 28 T cell receptor beta chains listed below, sequenced in a study of post-analysis software for immune sequencing data. Study-level findings and limits: Included in a set of roughly 5 TRBV segments more frequent in patients than controls were TRBV5-6, TRBV5-1 and TRBV20-1.

Each TCR beta cDNA library carried unique molecular identifiers. TCRdb used MiXCR to reprocess the PCR reads, holding one entry per CDR3 protein. The sample records 750,000 to 950,000 distinct CDR3 sequences, roughly 50% being singletons. Their recognized antigens are unknown. Sequences were obtained from blood. The receptors were gathered from a girl under 18 with multiple sclerosis.

The chain joins TRBV10-3 to TRBJ2-3; possibly TRBD1 for D (6 bases). The CDR3 is 14 residues long. In germline, CDR1 is ENHRY, CDR2 SYGVKD. Trimming shortened V by 4 bases and J by 4 bases, and 12 bases separated the two germline ends. The CDR3 loop is CAISGGGRADTQYF. CDR3 sequence (DNA): TGTGCCATCAGTGGTGGGGGCCGTGCAGATACGCAGTATTTT.

The table lists this clonotype with a few counts. This chain joins TRBV7-9 and TRBJ1-2; D gene uncertain. The ends were cut back, 5 bases at V and 6 bases at J, with 16 bases in the middle. In germline, CDR1 is SEHNR, CDR2 FQNEAQ (reference sequence). CDR3 size: 14 residues. The CDR3 is CASSPPGVINGYTF. Here the CDR3 DNA reads TGTGCCAGCAGCCCTCCGGGAGTTATCAATGGCTACACCTTC.

This clonotype appeared once. A much larger clone is a single base away; this may be a read error. The V call is TRBV29-1, the J call TRBJ2-5, with no clear D. The J call is in doubt because the DNA end fits TRBJ2-7 better. This CDR3 comprises 12 residues. Looked up from germline, CDR1 is SQVTM and CDR2 is ANQGSEA. The CDR3 DNA sequence: TGCAGCGGTGAAGGTCTAGGGAACGAGCAGTACTTC. Translating it yields CSGEGLGNEQYF.

V gene TRBV20-1 combines with J gene TRBJ2-5; 8 bases map to TRBD1. V was clipped by 3 bases and J by 0 bases; unmatched bases: 6. CDR3 length: 15 amino acids. In germline, CDR1 is DFQATT, CDR2 SNEGSKA (reference sequence). The CDR3: CSASRQGAYQETQYF. The CDR3 DNA follows: TGCAGTGCTAGCCGCCAGGGGGCTTACCAAGAGACCCAGTACTTC.

Points on this clonotype: At one end, the junction sequence differs from germline, possibly due to a read error. CDR3 sequence (DNA): TGTGTCAGCAGCTACGCCAAGTTATCTAATTCACCCCTCCACTTT. It yields the protein CVSSYAKLSNSPLHF. The genes are TRBV7-8 and TRBJ1-6, with D uncertain. The germline V gene has CDR1 SGHVS and CDR2 FQNEAQ. The CDR3 loop spans 15 amino acids.

The rearrangement uses TRBV29-1 and TRBJ1-2, with unresolved D. There are 13 residues in the CDR3. V lost 1 base to trimming and J lost 4 bases, with 10 bases between them. Germline loops: CDR1 SQVTM, CDR2 ANQGSEA. The CDR3 DNA reads as TGCAGCGTTGAAGGAGGGAAGGGCTATGGCTACACCTTC. It yields the protein CSVEGGKGYGYTF.

J is TRBJ1-2 and V is TRBV12-3 or TRBV12-4, with D unresolved. This CDR3 has 13 amino acids. The germline V and J ends were trimmed by 6 bases and 0 bases, with 8 bases remaining between them. CDR3 DNA sequence: TGTGCCAGCAGCTTTGAGGCTAACTATGGCTACACCTTC. Its translation: CASSFEANYGYTF.

The J gene is TRBJ2-5, the V gene TRBV12-3 or TRBV12-4, with TRBD1 matching over 7 bases. The J call may be mistaken, given a closer DNA end match to TRBJ2-7. CDR3 length equals 12 residues. The CDR3 DNA reads as TGTGCCAGCAGTATAACAGGGGCCGAGCAGTACTTC. Its protein product is CASSITGAEQYF.

This clonotype was seen only a few times. A read error may account for a junction end that differs from germline. The J gene is TRBJ2-3, the V gene TRBV7-2; TRBD1 aligns across 8 bases. This CDR3 contains 15 residues. Germline CDR1 SGHTA, CDR2 FQGNSA. In DNA form, the CDR3 reads TGTGCCAGCAGCGTAGCCAGGGGGCGCGGAGATACGCAGTATTTT. This encodes CASSVARGRGDTQYF.

The V call is TRBV24-1, the J call TRBJ2-1; 7 bases are a match to TRBD2. Per the germline V gene, CDR1 is KGHDR and CDR2 is SFDVKD. V shed 5 bases and J 6 bases; nucleotides not matched to a gene: 3. CDR3 size: 13 residues. The CDR3 DNA is TGTGCCACCAGTGGGACTAGGGGCAATGAGCAGTTCTTC. Translation: CATSGTRGNEQFF.

The rearrangement links TRBV14 to TRBJ2-1; D may be TRBD2 (7 bases). This CDR3 has 17 residues. V lost 0 bases and J lost 7, with 19 bases in between. From germline, CDR1 is SGHDN and CDR2 FVKESK. CDR3 amino acids: CASSQDMGGGLRNEQFF. The CDR3 DNA reads TGTGCCAGCAGCCAAGATATGGGGGGGGGCCTTAGGAATGAGCAGTTCTTC.

This sequence joins TRBV29-1 and TRBJ2-1, with D perhaps given as TRBD1 or TRBD2 (5 bases each). V was shortened by 6 bases and J by 7 bases, with 16 bases between the two germline ends. Germline-derived CDR1 and CDR2 are SQVTM and ANQGSEA. The length of the CDR3 is 13 residues. For the CDR3, the DNA is TGCAGCGTGATGGGGGAAGGTCGGAATGAGCAGTTCTTC. It is translated as CSVMGEGRNEQFF.

This clonotype was seen a single time. This chain joins TRBV4-2 and TRBJ2-3, with D perhaps being TRBD1 or TRBD2 (5 bases each). Germline V lookup: CDR1 LGHNA, CDR2 YNFKEQ. This CDR3 region has 15 residues. Trimming left V 6 bases short and J 3 bases short, with 16 bases between. In DNA, the CDR3 is TGTGCCAGCAGGCAAATGCCGGGGCAGACAGATACGCAGTATTTT. This encodes CASRQMPGQTDTQYF.

J is TRBJ2-4 and V is TRBV6-1; tentative D call: TRBD2 (5 bases). The J call may be faulty, since TRBJ2-7 better matches the DNA end. This CDR3 is 14 amino acids long. In germline, CDR1 is MNHNS, CDR2 SASEGT. CDR3 amino acids: CASSDGRGGYEQYF. DNA of the CDR3: TGTGCCAGCAGTGACGGACGGGGTGGCTACGAGCAGTACTTC.

The V gene is TRBV12-3 or TRBV12-4, the J gene TRBJ2-5; 9 bases line up with TRBD2. Matching the DNA end better, TRBJ2-7 makes the J call doubtful. CDR3 size: 18 residues. CDR3: CASSLALRPAGGSYEQYF. CDR3 sequence (DNA): TGTGCCAGCAGTTTAGCGCTCAGGCCAGCGGGGGGATCCTACGAGCAGTACTTC.

The chain employs TRBV7-9 and TRBJ2-5, with D hard to call. This CDR3 contains 13 residues. The V end lost 4 bases, the J end lost 5 bases, and 11 bases lay between the germline ends. Germline V CDR1 and CDR2: SEHNR, FQNEAQ (reference sequence). The chain's CDR3 is CASSYRRDETQYF. Written as DNA, the CDR3 is TGTGCCAGCAGCTACAGAAGGGATGAGACCCAGTACTTC.

This clonotype has just a few counts. The V gene is TRBV29-1, the J gene TRBJ2-1; 9 bases match TRBD2. J lost 7 bases, V lost 7 bases, and 8 bases had no gene match. Germline V lookup: CDR1 SQVTM, CDR2 ANQGSEA. The CDR3 contains 13 residues. In nucleotides, the CDR3 is TGCAGCGCCGTGCTAGCGGGAAGGAATGAGCAGTTCTTC. Residues: CSAVLAGRNEQFF.

This chain connects TRBV5-1 to TRBJ1-2, with no clear D. CDR1 SGHRS and CDR2 YFSETQ come from the germline V gene. Trimming took off 0 bases at V and 0 bases at J, with 15 bases between the two ends. The CDR3 totals 17 residues. The DNA for the CDR3 is TGCGCCAGCAGCTTGGAAGTCGGCGGCGCATCTAACTATGGCTACACCTTC. It is translated as CASSLEVGGASNYGYTF.

CDR3 in DNA: TGTGCCATCAGTGGATCCGACGTTTACTATGGCTACACCTTC. It translates to CAISGSDVYYGYTF. The chain employs TRBV10-3 and TRBJ1-2; the D is unclear. CDR3 length: 14 amino acids. V was trimmed by 4 bases and J by 3 bases, leaving 12 bases between them. Germline assignment: CDR1 ENHRY and CDR2 SYGVKD.

The rearrangement joins TRBV10-3 to TRBJ2-7, with TRBD2 matching 14 bases. The DNA end is a closer match to TRBJ2-5, so the J assignment may be wrong. CDR1 and CDR2 from the germline V gene are ENHRY and SYGVKD. The CDR3 consists of 15 residues. The CDR3 coding sequence is TGTGCCATCAGGGAAGGGACTAGCGGGAGCGAGACCCAGTACTTC. This sequence encodes CAIREGTSGSETQYF.

This clonotype was seen only a few times. J is TRBJ2-7 and V is TRBV7-2, with TRBD2 matching over 10 bases. The germline CDR1 and CDR2 sequences are SGHTA and FQGNSA. The junction had 3 bases not matched to a gene; V was cut back by 4 bases and J by 3 bases. The CDR3 consists of 14 residues. The CDR3 loop reads CASSSQRGGYEQYF. The DNA of the CDR3 is TGTGCCAGCAGCTCTCAGCGGGGGGGCTACGAGCAGTACTTC.

The chain joins TRBV29-1 to TRBJ2-1; D may be TRBD1 (7 bases). Looked up from germline, CDR1 is SQVTM and CDR2 is ANQGSEA. The CDR3 consists of 15 residues. The V and J ends lost 2 bases and 10 bases respectively, with 21 bases between them. The CDR3 protein is CSVEQGQGGPPEQFF. The CDR3 coding sequence is TGCAGCGTTGAACAGGGCCAGGGGGGACCCCCCGAGCAGTTCTTC.

The CDR3 protein is CSVVGTGKETQYF. In DNA form, the CDR3 reads TGCAGCGTTGTCGGGACAGGGAAAGAGACCCAGTACTTC. The J gene is TRBJ2-5, the V gene TRBV29-1, with TRBD1 identical over 9 bases. The CDR3 totals 13 residues. Germline V gives CDR1 SQVTM, CDR2 ANQGSEA. The J segment lost 3 bases and the V segment lost 4 bases, leaving 3 bases of the junction unmatched.

This CDR3 reads CASSEAGPYGYTF. The CDR3 DNA sequence: TGTGCCAGCAGTGAAGCAGGGCCCTATGGCTACACCTTC. This chain links TRBV25-1 with TRBJ1-2, with a possible D match to TRBD1 (5 bases). In germline, CDR1 is MGHDK, CDR2 SYGVNS. V lost 2 bases and J lost 4, with 8 bases in between. The CDR3 sequence is 13 residues long.

This clonotype showed up just a few times. V is TRBV28 and J is TRBJ1-1; no reliable D call. V lost 3 bases and J 0 bases, leaving 8 bases between the germline ends. The CDR3 spans 14 residues. Germline loops: CDR1 MDHEN, CDR2 SYDVKM. The CDR3 region has the DNA TGTGCCAGCAGTTTGGTGGGATTGAACACTGAAGCTTTCTTT. Translated, it gives CASSLVGLNTEAFF.

This clonotype was seen more than once but under ten times. The chain has TRBV10-3 and TRBJ2-1; 9 bases line up with TRBD1. CDR3 length equals 14 residues. Germline loops: CDR1 ENHRY, CDR2 SYGVKD. With 8 bases clipped from V and 9 bases from J, the junction kept 11 bases outside the gene matches. For the CDR3, the DNA is TGTGCCATCCGGGAAGGACAGGGGTCTCCTGAGCAGTTCTTC. Its protein product is CAIREGQGSPEQFF.

This chain joins TRBV7-2 and TRBJ1-2; D possibly corresponds to TRBD1 (6 bases). V was clipped by 1 base and J by 3 bases, with 9 bases between them. This CDR3 has 14 amino acids. Germline CDR1 and CDR2: SGHTA and FQGNSA. CDR3 in amino acids: CASSLEQGDYGYTF. CDR3 nucleotides: TGTGCCAGCAGCTTAGAACAGGGAGACTATGGCTACACCTTC.

The V gene is TRBV28, the J gene TRBJ1-2; the match to TRBD1 covers 8 bases. The CDR3 is 14 amino acids. Per germline, CDR1 MDHEN and CDR2 SYDVKM. J gave up 6 bases and V 10 bases, and 13 bases lay outside the gene matches. The CDR3 sequence: CATQEQGAWDGYTF. The CDR3 coding sequence is TGTGCCACCCAGGAGCAGGGGGCGTGGGATGGCTACACCTTC.